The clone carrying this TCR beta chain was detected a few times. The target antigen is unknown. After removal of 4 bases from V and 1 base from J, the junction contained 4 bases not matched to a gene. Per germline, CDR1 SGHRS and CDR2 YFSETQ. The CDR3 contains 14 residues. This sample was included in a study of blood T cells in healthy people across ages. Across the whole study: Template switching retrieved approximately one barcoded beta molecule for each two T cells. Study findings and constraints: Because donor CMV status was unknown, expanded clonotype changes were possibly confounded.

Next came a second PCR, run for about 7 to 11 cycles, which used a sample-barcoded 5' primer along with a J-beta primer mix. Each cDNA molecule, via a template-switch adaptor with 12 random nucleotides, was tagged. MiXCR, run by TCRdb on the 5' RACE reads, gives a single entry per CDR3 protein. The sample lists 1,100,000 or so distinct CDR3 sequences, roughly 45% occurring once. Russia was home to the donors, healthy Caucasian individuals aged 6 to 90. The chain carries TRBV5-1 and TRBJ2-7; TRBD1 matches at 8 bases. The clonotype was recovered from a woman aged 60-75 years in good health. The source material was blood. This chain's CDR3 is CASSTRTGSYEQYF. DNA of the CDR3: TGCGCCAGCAGCACCAGGACAGGGTCCTACGAGCAGTACTTC. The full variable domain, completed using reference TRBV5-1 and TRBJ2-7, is KAGVTQTPRYLIKTRGQQVTLSCSPISGHRSVSWYQQTPGQGLQFLFEYFSETQRNKGNFPGRFSGRQFSNSRSEMNVSTLELGDSALYLCASSTRTGSYEQYFGPGTRLTVT.